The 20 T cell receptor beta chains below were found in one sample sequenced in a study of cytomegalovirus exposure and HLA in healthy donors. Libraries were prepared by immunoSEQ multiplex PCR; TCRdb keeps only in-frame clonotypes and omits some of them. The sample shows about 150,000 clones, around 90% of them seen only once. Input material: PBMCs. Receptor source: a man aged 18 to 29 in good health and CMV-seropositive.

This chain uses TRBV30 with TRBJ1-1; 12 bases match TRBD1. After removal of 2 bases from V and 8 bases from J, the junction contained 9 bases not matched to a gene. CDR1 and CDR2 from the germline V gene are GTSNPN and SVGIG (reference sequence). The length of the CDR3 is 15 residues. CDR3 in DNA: TGTGCCTGGAGTTCGGGACAGGGGGCGCAGGCGGAAGCTTTCTTT. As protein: CAWSSGQGAQAEAFF.

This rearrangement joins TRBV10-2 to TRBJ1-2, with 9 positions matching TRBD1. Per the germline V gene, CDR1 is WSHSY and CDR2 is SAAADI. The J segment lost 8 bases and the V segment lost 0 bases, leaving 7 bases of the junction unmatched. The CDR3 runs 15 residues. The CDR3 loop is CASSESADRGKGYTF. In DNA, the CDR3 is TGCGCCAGCAGTGAGTCGGCAGACAGGGGGAAAGGCTACACCTTC.

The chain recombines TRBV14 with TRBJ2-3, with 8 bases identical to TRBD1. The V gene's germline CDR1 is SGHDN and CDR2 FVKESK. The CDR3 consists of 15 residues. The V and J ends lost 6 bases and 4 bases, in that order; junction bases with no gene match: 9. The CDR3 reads CASRLTTGVSDTQYF. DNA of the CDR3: TGTGCCAGCAGACTTACGACAGGGGTCTCAGATACGCAGTATTTT.

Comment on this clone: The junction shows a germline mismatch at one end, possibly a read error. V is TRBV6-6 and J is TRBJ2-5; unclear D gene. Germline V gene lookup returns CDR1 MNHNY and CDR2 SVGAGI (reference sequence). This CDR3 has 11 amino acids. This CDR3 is CASSYGPNQNF. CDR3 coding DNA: TGTGCCAGCAGTTACGGGCCAAACCAGAACTTC.

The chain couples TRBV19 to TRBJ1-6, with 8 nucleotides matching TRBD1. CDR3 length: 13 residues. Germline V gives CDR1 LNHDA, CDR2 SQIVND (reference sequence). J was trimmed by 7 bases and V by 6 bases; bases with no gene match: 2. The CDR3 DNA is TGTGCCAGTAGCAACAGGGGGAATTCACCCCTCCACTTT. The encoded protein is CASSNRGNSPLHF.

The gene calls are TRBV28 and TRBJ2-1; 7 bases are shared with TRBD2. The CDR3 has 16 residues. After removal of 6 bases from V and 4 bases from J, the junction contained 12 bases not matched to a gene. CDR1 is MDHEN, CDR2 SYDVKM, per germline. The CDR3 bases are TGTGCCAGCAGCCCCTATGGGGGGGACCGATACAATGAGCAGTTCTTC. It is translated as CASSPYGGDRYNEQFF.

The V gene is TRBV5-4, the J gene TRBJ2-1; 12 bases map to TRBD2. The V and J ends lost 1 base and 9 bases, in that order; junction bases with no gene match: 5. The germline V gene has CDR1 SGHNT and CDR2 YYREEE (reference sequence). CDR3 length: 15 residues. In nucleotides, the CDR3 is TGTGCCAGCAGCTTGCTAGCGGGAGGGCCAGGTGAGCAGTTCTTC. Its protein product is CASSLLAGGPGEQFF.

CDR3 nucleotide sequence: TGCGCCAGCAGCTTTACCGGAGGGGGCAGGGATACGCAGTATTTT. As protein: CASSFTGGGRDTQYF. The chain recombines TRBV5-1 with TRBJ2-3; a weak D match, TRBD1 (7 bases). Germline lookup yields CDR1 SGHRS and CDR2 YFSETQ. Between the trimmed V and J ends, which lost 2 bases and 6 bases, there was a span of 16 bases. The length of the CDR3 is 15 residues.

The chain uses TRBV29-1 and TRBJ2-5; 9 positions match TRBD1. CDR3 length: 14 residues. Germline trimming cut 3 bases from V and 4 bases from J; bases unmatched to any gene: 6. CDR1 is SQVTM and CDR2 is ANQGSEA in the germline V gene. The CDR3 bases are TGCAGCGTTGAGAGGACAGGGGTAGGAGAGACCCAGTACTTC. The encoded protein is CSVERTGVGETQYF.

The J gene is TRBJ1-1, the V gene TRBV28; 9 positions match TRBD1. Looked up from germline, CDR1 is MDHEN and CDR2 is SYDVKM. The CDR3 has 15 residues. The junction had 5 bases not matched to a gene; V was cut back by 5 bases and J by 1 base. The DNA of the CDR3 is TGTGCCAGCAGTGTCCCGGGACAGGGGAACACTGAAGCTTTCTTT. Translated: CASSVPGQGNTEAFF.

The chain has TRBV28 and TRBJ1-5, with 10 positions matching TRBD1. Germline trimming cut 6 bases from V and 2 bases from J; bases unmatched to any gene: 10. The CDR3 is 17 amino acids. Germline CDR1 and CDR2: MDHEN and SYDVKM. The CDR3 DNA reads TGTGCCAGCAGATGGGTGACAGGGGGCAAGGGCAATCAGCCCCAGCATTTT. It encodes CASRWVTGGKGNQPQHF.

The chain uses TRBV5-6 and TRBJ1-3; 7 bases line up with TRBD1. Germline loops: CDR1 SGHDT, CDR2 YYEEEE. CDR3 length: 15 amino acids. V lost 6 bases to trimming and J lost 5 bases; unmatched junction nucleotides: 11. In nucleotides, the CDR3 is TGTGCCAGCAACGACAGGGTGGGAATAAGAAACACCATATATTTT. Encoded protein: CASNDRVGIRNTIYF.

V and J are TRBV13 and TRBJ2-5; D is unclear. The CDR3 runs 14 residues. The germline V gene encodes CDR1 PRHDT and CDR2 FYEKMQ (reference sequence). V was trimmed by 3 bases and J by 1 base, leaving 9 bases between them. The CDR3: CASSFVQAQETQYF. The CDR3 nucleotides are TGTGCCAGCAGCTTTGTCCAGGCCCAAGAGACCCAGTACTTC.

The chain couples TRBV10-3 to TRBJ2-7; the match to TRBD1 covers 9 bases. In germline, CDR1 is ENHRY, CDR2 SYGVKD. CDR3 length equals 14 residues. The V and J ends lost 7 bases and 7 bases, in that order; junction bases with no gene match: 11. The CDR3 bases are TGTGCCATCACGAAGGGACAGGGAATCTGGGAGCAGTACTTC. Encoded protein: CAITKGQGIWEQYF.

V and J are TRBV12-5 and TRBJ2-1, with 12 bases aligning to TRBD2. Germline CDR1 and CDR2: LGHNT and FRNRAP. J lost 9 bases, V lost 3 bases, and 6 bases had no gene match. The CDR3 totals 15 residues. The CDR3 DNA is TGTGCTAGTGGTTTAAAACTAGCGGGAGGTAGTGAGCAGTTCTTC. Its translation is CASGLKLAGGSEQFF.

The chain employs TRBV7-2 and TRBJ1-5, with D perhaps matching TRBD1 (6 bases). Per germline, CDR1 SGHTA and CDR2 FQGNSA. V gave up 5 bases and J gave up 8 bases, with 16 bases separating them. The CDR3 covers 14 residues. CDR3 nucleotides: TGTGCCAGCAGCCCATCCACAGGGATCAAGCCCCAGCATTTT. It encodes CASSPSTGIKPQHF.

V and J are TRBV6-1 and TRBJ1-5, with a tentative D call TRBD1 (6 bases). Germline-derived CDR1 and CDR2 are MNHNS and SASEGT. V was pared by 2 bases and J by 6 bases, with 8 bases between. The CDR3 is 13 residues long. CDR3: CASSETGFQPQHF. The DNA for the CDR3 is TGTGCCAGCAGTGAAACAGGGTTTCAGCCCCAGCATTTT.

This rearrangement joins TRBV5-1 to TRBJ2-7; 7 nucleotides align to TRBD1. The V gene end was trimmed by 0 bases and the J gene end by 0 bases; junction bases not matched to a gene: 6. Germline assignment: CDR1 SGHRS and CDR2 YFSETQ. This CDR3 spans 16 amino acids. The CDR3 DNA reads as TGCGCCAGCAGCTTGGGAACGTGGGACAGCTCCTACGAGCAGTACTTC. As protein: CASSLGTWDSSYEQYF. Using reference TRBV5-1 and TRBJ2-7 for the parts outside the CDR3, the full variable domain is KAGVTQTPRYLIKTRGQQVTLSCSPISGHRSVSWYQQTPGQGLQFLFEYFSETQRNKGNFPGRFSGRQFSNSRSEMNVSTLELGDSALYLCASSLGTWDSSYEQYFGPGTRLTVT.

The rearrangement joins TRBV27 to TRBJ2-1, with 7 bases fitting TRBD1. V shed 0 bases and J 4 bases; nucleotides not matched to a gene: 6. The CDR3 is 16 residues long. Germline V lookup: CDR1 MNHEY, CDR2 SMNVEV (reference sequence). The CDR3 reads CASSLSRDSQYNEQFF. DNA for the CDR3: TGTGCCAGCAGTTTATCAAGGGACAGCCAATACAATGAGCAGTTCTTC.

CDR3 residues: CSVAPGQGARNTEAFF. CDR3 nucleotides: TGCAGCGTAGCACCGGGACAGGGGGCACGGAACACTGAAGCTTTCTTT. The chain has TRBV29-1 and TRBJ1-1, with 12 bases aligning to TRBD1. V shed 6 bases, J shed 1 base, and the junction held 9 bases outside the gene matches. The CDR3 length is 16 residues. Germline loops: CDR1 SQVTM, CDR2 ANQGSEA. The complete variable domain, with remaining parts taken from reference TRBV29-1 and TRBJ1-1, reads SAVISQKPSRDICQRGTSLTIQCQVDSQVTMMFWYRQQPGQSLTLIATANQGSEATYESGFVIDKFPISRPNLTFSTLTVSNMSPEDSSIYLCSVAPGQGARNTEAFFGQGTRLTVV.